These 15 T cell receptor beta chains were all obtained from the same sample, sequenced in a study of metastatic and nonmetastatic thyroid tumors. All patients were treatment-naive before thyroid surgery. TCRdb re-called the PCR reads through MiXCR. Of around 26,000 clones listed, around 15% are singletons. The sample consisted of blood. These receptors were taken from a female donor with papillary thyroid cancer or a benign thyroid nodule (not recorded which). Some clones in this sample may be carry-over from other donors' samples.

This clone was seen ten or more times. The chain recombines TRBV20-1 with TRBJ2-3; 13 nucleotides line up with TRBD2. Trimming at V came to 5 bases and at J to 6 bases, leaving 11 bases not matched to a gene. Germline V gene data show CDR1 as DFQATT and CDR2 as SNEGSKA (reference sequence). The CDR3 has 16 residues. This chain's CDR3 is CSAPTSGRARGDTQYF. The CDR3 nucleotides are TGCAGTGCTCCCACTAGCGGGAGGGCCAGAGGGGATACGCAGTATTTT.

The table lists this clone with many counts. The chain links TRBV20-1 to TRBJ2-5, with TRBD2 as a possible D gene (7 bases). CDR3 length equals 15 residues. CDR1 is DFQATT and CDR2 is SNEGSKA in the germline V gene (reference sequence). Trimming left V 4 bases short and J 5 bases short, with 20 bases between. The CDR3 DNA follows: TGCAGTGCTAAAGGGGGGGCTGACAGAGGGGAGACCCAGTACTTC. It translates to CSAKGGADRGETQYF.

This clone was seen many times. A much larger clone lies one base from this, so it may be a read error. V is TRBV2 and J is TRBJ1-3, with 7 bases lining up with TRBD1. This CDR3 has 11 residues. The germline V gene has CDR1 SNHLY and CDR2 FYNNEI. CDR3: CASRLTGTWNF. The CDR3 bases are TGTGCCAGCAGATTGACAGGGACTTGGAATTTT.

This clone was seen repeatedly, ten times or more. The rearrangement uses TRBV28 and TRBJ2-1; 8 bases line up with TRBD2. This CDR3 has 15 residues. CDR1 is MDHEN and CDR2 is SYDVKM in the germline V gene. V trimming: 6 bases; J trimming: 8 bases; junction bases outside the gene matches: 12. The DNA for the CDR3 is TGTGCCAGCAGGATCCCGGGACTAGGGTTACATGAGCAGTTCTTC. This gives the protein CASRIPGLGLHEQFF.

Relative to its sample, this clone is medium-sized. Here the CDR3 DNA reads TGTGCCAGCAGTTTATTGGGCCCGCCGGCTGGAAACACCATATATTTT. Protein sequence: CASSLLGPPAGNTIYF. The chain combines TRBV28 with TRBJ1-3; D unclear. CDR3 length equals 16 residues. Germline V gives CDR1 MDHEN, CDR2 SYDVKM. The V and J ends lost 1 base and 2 bases respectively, with 12 bases between them. Full variable domain (rest looked up from reference TRBV28 and TRBJ1-3): DVKVTQSSRYLVKRTGEKVFLECVQDMDHENMFWYRQDPGLGLRLIYFSYDVKMKEKGDIPEGYSVSREKKERFSLILESASTNQTSMYLCASSLLGPPAGNTIYFGEGSWLTVV.

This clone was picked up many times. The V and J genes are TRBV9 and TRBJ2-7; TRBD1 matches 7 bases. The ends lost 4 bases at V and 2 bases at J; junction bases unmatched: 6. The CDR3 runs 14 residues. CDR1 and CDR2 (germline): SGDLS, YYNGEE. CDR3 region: CASSKTGLAYEQYF. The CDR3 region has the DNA TGTGCCAGCAGCAAGACAGGGCTAGCCTACGAGCAGTACTTC.

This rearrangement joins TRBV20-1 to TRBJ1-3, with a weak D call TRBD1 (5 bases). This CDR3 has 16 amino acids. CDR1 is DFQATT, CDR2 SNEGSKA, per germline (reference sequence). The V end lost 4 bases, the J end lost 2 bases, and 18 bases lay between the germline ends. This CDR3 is CSATPRGDIAGNTIYF. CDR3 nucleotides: TGCAGTGCTACCCCGCGGGGGGATATTGCTGGAAACACCATATATTTT.

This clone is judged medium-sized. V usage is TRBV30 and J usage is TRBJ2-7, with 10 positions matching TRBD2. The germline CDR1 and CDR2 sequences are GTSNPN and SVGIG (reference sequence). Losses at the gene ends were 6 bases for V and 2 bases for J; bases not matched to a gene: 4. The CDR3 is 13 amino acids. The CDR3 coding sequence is TGTGCCTGCCACAGCGGGAGGGCCTACGAGCAGTACTTC. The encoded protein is CACHSGRAYEQYF.

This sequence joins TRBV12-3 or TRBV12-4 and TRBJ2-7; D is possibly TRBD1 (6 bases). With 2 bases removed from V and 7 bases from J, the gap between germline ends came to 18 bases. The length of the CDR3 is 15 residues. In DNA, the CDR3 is TGTGCCAGCAGTTTAAGGTCACAGGGTGTAGCTGAGCAGTACTTC. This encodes CASSLRSQGVAEQYF.

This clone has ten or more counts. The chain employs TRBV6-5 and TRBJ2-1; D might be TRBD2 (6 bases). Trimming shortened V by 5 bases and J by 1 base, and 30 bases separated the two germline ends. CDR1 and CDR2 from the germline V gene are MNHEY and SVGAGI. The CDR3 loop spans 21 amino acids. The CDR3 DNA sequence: TGTGCCAGCAGTCCGCCGACCACCGATGGGAGGATGAGCGGATCCTACAATGAGCAGTTCTTC. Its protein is CASSPPTTDGRMSGSYNEQFF.

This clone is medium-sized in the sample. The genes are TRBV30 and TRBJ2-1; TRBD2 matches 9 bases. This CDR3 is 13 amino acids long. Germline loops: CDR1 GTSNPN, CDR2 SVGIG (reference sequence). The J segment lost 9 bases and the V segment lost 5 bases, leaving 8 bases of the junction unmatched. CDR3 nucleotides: TGTGCCTGGTTAGAGGATAGCGGGAGTGAGCAGTTCTTC. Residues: CAWLEDSGSEQFF. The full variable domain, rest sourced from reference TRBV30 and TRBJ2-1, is SQTIHQWPATLVQPVGSPLSLECTVEGTSNPNLYWYRQAAGRGLQLLFYSVGIGQISSEVPQNLSASRPQDRQFILSSKKLLLSDSGFYLCAWLEDSGSEQFFGPGTRLTVL.

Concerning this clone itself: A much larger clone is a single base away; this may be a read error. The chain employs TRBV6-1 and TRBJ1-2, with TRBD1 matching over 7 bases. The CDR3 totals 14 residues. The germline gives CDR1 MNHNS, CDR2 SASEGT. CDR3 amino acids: CASTVTRTGVGYTF. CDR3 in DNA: TGTGCTAGCACAGTTACTAGAACAGGGGTCGGCTACACCTTC.

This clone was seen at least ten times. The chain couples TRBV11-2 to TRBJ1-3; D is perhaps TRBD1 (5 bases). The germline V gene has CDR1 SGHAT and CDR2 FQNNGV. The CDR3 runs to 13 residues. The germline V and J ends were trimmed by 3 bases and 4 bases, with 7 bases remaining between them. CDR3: CASSLDKGNTIYF. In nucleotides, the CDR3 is TGTGCCAGCAGCTTGGACAAGGGAAACACCATATATTTT.

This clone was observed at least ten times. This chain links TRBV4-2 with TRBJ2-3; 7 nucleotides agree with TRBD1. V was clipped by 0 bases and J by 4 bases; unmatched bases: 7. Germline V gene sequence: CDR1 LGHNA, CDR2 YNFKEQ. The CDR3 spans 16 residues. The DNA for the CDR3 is TGTGCCAGCAGCCAAGAGACAGGGAGTGGACCAGATACGCAGTATTTT. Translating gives CASSQETGSGPDTQYF.

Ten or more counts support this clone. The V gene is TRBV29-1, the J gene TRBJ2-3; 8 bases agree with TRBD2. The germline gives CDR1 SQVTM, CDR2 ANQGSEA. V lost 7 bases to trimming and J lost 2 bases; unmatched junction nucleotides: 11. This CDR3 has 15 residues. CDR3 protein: CSGLGTRKNTDTQYF. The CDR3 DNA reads TGCAGCGGGCTGGGGACTAGGAAAAACACAGATACGCAGTATTTT.